This section outlines one TCR beta chain sequence together with its context. Assay: immunoSEQ multiplex PCR; the TCRdb copy retains only in-frame clones and omits some. The sample shows some 80,000 clones, 80% to 95% of them seen only once. In germline, CDR1 is LNHDA, CDR2 SQIVND (reference sequence). The CDR3 is 11 amino acids. V shed 6 bases and J 9 bases; nucleotides not matched to a gene: 2. This sample stems from a study of OX40 agonist ivuxolimab in advanced cancers. This chain uses TRBV19 with TRBJ2-1, with TRBD2 matching over 7 bases. The sequenced sample was CD4+ or CD8+ T cells sorted from blood, obtained in a trial of the OX40 agonist ivuxolimab. The TCR originated in an adult with an advanced solid tumor such as melanoma, head and neck, liver or kidney cancer. The CDR3 DNA sequence: TGTGCCAGTAGCCGCGGGGGTGAGCAGTTCTTC. This translates into CASSRGGEQFF.